The source of this T cell receptor (beta chain) is a study of glioma-infiltrating T cells after dendritic cell vaccination. Study-level information: Between about 2003 and 2012, patients got autologous tumor lysate-pulsed dendritic cell vaccines. The vaccine used monocyte-derived dendritic cells pulsed overnight with autologous tumor lysate.

The immunoSEQ assay amplified TCRB CDR3 from up to roughly 2 ug DNA. Using immunoSEQ multiplex PCR, the repertoire was profiled, and TCRdb retains in-frame clones only, with some absent. This table holds approximately 84,000 clones, 80% to 90% found once. The V gene's germline CDR1 is SEHNR and CDR2 FQNEAQ (reference sequence). The length of the CDR3 is 18 residues. Trimming at V came to 4 bases and at J to 2 bases, leaving 14 bases not matched to a gene. The source was blood, collected before dendritic cell vaccination. V usage is TRBV7-9 and J usage is TRBJ2-7, with 10 bases identical to TRBD1. The TCR comes from a human donor with glioblastoma. For the CDR3, the DNA is TGTGCCAGCAGCTCTATAGGAAGGGACAGGGGAAGTCCCTACGAGCAGTACTTC. The encoded protein is CASSSIGRDRGSPYEQYF.